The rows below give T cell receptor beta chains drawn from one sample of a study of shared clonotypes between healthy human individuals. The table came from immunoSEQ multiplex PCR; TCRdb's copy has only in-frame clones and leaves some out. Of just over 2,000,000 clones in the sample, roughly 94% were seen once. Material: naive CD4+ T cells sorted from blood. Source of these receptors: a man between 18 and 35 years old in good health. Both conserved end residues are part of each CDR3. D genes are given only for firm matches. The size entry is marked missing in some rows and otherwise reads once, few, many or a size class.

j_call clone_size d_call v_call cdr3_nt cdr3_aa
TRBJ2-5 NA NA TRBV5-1 TGCGCCAGCAGCTTGTTCGGCGGAATCGGGCCAGAGACCCAGTACTTC CASSLFGGIGPETQYF
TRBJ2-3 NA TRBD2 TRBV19 TGTGCCAGTAGTTCAGGACTAGCGGGGGGGCGCCGCACAGATACGCAGTATTTT CASSSGLAGGRRTDTQYF
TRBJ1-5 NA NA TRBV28 TGTGCCAGCAGTCCCTGGGCCGAGGGAGGGGGAAAACCCCAGCATTTT CASSPWAEGGGKPQHF
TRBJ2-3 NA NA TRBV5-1 TGCGCCAGCAGCCTTCCCCGACAGGGCACAGATACGCAGTATTTT CASSLPRQGTDTQYF
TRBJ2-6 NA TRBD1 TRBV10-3 TGTGCCAGCGACTCAGGACAGGGTTCCTCTGGGGCCAACGTCCTGACTTTC CASDSGQGSSGANVLTF
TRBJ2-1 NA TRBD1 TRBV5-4 TGTGCCAGCAGCTCCCGGGACAGGGGGCGTAATGAGCAGTTCTTC CASSSRDRGRNEQFF
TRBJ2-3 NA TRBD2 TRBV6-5 TGTGCCAGCAGTTACGTACTAGCGGGAGAAGCTGATACGCAGTATTTT CASSYVLAGEADTQYF
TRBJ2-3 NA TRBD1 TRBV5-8 TGTGCCAGCAGCTTGGGAAGGGGGCGCATGGGCACAGATACGCAGTATTTT CASSLGRGRMGTDTQYF
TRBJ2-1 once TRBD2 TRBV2 TGTGCCAGCAAGCAGGGGACTAGCGGGAGTGAGGAGTTCTTC CASKQGTSGSEEFF
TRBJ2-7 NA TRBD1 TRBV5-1 TGCGCCAGCAGCTTAACAGGGGACTACGAGCAGTACTTC CASSLTGDYEQYF
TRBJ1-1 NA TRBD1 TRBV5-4 TGTGCCAGCACCCCTTTTGTAACAGGGGACACTGAAGCTTTCTTT CASTPFVTGDTEAFF
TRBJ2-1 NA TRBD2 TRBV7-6 TGTGCCAGCAGCTTAGTAGTAGGGACTAGCGGGGACAATGAGCAGTTCTTC CASSLVVGTSGDNEQFF
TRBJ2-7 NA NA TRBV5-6 TGTGCCAGCAGCTTGTACGGTACCTACGAGCAGTACTTC CASSLYGTYEQYF
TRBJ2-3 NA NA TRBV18 TGTGCCAGCTCACCACTGAGTACTAGCACAGATACGCAGTATTTT CASSPLSTSTDTQYF
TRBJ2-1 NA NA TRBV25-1 TGTGCCAGCAGTGAACGAAGCGTCGGTAATGAGCAGTTCTTC CASSERSVGNEQFF
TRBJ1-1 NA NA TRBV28 TGTGCCAGCAGTTTAGGTGGGGTAAGGACTGAAGCTTTCTTT CASSLGGVRTEAFF
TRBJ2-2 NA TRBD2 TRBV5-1 TGCGCCAGCAGCTTACGGGAGGGCGACACCGGGGAGCTGTTTTTT CASSLREGDTGELFF
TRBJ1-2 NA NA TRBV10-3 TGTGCCATCAGCGAAAGGGACCTAGAGGGCTACACCTTC CAISERDLEGYTF
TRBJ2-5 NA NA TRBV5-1 TGCGCCAGCAGCTCGAAGTCCCGGATTGAGGGAGAGACCCAGTACTTC CASSSKSRIEGETQYF
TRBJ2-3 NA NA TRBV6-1 TGTGCCAGCAGTCTGGGGGGCCGGACAGATACGCAGTATTTT CASSLGGRTDTQYF
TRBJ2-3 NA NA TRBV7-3 TGTGCCAGCAGCTTAAATATCGCCGGCCGGGCCAGGGGCCTCGCAGATACGCAGTATTTT CASSLNIAGRARGLADTQYF
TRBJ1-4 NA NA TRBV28 TGTGCCAGCAGTTCAAGACAGACCCTAACTAATGAAAAACTGTTTTTT CASSSRQTLTNEKLFF
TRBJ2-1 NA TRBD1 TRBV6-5 TGTGCCAGCAGTTACCTGGACAGGGATGAGCAGTTCTTC CASSYLDRDEQFF